The following is a T cell receptor (beta chain) sequence with its context. Its antigen is currently unknown. The data belong to a study of cytotoxic CD8 clonotypes in ibrutinib-treated CLL. Clones were read by immunoSEQ multiplex PCR, and TCRdb kept only the in-frame ones, dropping some. The repertoire holds about 140,000 clones, 75% to 85% seen once, with about 7.6% in the top ten. The study, taken as a whole, reports: Stable or contracted on treatment, public clonotypes were also uncommon.

The CDR3 consists of 14 residues. Trimming removed 0 bases from V and 0 bases from J, with 4 bases in between. Germline assignment: CDR1 SGDLS and CDR2 YYNGEE. This sequence joins TRBV9 and TRBJ1-3; D gene unclear. The specimen comprised PBMCs, sampled after 36 months of ibrutinib treatment. The sequence was obtained from a human donor with chronic lymphocytic leukemia. The CDR3 DNA sequence: TGTGCCAGCAGCGTAGAAACCTCTGGAAACACCATATATTTT. Translated, it gives CASSVETSGNTIYF.